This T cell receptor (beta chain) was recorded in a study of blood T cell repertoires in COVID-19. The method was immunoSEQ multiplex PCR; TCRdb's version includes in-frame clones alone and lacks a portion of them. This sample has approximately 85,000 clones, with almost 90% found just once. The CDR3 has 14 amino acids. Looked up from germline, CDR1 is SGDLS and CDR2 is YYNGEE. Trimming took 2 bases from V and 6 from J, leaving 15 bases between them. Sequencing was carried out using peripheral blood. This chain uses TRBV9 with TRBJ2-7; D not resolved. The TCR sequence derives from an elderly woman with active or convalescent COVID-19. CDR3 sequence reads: CASSVHPSKGEQYF. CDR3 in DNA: TGTGCCAGCAGCGTGCACCCTAGTAAAGGCGAGCAGTACTTC. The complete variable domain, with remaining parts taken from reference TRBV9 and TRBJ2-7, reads DSGVTQTPKHLITATGQRVTLRCSPRSGDLSVYWYQQSLDQGLQFLIQYYNGEERAKGNILERFSAQQFPDLHSELNLSSLELGDSALYFCASSVHPSKGEQYFGPGTRLTVT.